This T cell receptor beta chain was sequenced during a study of tumor-infiltrating lymphocytes in primary liver carcinoma. About the study: Between about 4 and 10 cm across, the tumors were all of stage T1-T3 N0M0.

Blood RNA was derived from unsorted whole blood, and germline DNA was extracted too. Those patients suffered from chronic HBV infection and were treatment-naive. The CDR3 sequence is 13 residues long. Trimming cost V 5 bases and J 3 bases, with 9 bases left between them. Germline V gene data show CDR1 as MNHNY and CDR2 as SVGAGI (reference sequence). Making TCR beta cDNA involved around 520 ng total RNA and a constant-region primer. Modified slightly, ARM-PCR produced TCR beta libraries over three nested multiplex PCR rounds. Running approximately 10 cycles apiece, the first two PCR rounds relied on TRBV1-TRBV30 forward primers together with a C-beta reverse primer. TCRdb re-analysed the multiplex PCR reads in MiXCR, keeping a single row per CDR3 protein. The data contain 150,000 to 200,000 distinct CDR3 sequences, over 50% of them singletons.

The chain is built from TRBV6-6 and TRBJ2-3, with a weak D call TRBD2 (6 bases). This TCR was sampled from a man in his forties with primary liver carcinoma and hepatitis B virus infection. The sequenced sample was peripheral blood. As DNA, the CDR3 is TGTGCCAGCAGTCCCCGGGGGACAGATACGCAGTATTTT. Translating it yields CASSPRGTDTQYF.